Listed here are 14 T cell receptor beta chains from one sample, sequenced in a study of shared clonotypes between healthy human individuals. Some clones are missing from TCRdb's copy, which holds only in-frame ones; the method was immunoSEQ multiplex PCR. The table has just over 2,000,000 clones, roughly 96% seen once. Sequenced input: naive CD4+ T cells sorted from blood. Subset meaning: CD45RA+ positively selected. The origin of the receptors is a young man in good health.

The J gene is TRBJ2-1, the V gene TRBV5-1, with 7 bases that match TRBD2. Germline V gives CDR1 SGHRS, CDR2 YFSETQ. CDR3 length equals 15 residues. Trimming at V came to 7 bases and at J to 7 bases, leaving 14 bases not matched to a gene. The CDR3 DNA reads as TGCGCCAGCTACCCCCCCGGCGGGAGTAGGAATGAGCAGTTCTTC. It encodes CASYPPGGSRNEQFF.

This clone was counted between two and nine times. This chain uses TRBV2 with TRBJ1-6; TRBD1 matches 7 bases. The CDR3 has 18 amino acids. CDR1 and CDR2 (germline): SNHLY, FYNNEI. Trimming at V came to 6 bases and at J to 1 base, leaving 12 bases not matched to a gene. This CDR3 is CASRTDRDRGSYNSPLHF. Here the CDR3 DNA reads TGTGCCAGCAGGACAGACAGGGATCGAGGGTCCTATAATTCACCCCTCCACTTT.

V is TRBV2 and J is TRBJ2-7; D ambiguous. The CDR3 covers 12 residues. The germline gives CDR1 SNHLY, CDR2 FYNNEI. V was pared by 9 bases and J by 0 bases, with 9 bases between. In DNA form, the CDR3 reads TGTGCCAGTCACAGAGGCTCCTACGAGCAGTACTTC. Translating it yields CASHRGSYEQYF. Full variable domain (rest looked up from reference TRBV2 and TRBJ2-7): EPEVTQTPSHQVTQMGQEVILRCVPISNHLYFYWYRQILGQKVEFLVSFYNNEISEKSEIFDDQFSVERPDGSNFTLKIRSTKLEDSAMYFCASHRGSYEQYFGPGTRLTVT.

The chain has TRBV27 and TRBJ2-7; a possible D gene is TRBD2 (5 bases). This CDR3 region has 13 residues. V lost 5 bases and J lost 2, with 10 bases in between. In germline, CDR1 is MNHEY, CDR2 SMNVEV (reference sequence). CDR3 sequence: CASSPYGAYEQYF. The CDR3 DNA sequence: TGTGCCAGCAGTCCCTACGGGGCCTACGAGCAGTACTTC.

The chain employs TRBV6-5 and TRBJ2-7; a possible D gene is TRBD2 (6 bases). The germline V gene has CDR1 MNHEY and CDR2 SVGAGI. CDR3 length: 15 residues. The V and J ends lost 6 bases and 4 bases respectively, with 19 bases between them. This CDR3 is CASSRSGLPEYEQYF. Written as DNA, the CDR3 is TGTGCCAGCAGCCGTAGCGGACTACCCGAGTACGAGCAGTACTTC.

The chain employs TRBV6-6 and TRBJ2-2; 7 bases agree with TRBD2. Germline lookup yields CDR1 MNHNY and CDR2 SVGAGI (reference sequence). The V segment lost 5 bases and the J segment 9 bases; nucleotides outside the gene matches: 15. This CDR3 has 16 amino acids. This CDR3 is CASSHPLAESPRELFF. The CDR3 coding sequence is TGTGCCAGCAGTCATCCGCTAGCGGAGAGTCCCAGGGAGCTGTTTTTT.

CDR3: CATSRDQREGLYEQYF. The DNA of the CDR3 is TGTGCCACCAGCAGAGATCAGCGGGAGGGCCTCTACGAGCAGTACTTC. This chain joins TRBV15 and TRBJ2-7, with TRBD2 identical over 10 bases. The CDR3 totals 16 residues. V was clipped by 0 bases and J by 3 bases; unmatched bases: 5. Germline assignment: CDR1 LNHNV and CDR2 YYDKDF (reference sequence).

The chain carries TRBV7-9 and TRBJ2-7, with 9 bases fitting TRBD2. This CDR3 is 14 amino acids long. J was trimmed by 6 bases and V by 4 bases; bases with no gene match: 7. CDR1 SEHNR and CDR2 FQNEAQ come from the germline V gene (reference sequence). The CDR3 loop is CASSSPGTSREQYF. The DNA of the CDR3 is TGTGCCAGCAGCTCCCCTGGGACTAGCCGCGAGCAGTACTTC. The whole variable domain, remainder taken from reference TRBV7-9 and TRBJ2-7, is DTGVSQNPRHKITKRGQNVTFRCDPISEHNRLYWYRQTLGQGPEFLTYFQNEAQLEKSRLLSDRFSAERPKGSFSTLEIQRTEQGDSAMYLCASSSPGTSREQYFGPGTRLTVT.

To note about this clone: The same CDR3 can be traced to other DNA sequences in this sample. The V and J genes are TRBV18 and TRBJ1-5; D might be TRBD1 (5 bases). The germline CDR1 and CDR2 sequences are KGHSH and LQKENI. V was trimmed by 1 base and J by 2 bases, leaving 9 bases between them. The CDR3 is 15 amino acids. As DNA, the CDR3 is TGTGCCAGCTCACCACGAGGGGACGGCAATCAGCCCCAGCATTTT. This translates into CASSPRGDGNQPQHF.

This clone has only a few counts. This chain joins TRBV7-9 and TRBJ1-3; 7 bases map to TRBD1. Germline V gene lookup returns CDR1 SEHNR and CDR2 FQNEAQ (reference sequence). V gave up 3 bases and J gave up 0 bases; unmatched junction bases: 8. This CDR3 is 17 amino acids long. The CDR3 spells CASSFRTGPFSGNTIYF. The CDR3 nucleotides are TGTGCCAGCAGCTTTCGGACAGGTCCATTCTCTGGAAACACCATATATTTT.

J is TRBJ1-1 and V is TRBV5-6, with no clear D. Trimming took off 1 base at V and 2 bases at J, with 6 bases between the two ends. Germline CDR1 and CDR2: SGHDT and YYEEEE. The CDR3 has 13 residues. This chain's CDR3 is CASSLLDNTEAFF. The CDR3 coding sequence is TGTGCCAGCAGCTTGTTAGACAACACTGAAGCTTTCTTT.

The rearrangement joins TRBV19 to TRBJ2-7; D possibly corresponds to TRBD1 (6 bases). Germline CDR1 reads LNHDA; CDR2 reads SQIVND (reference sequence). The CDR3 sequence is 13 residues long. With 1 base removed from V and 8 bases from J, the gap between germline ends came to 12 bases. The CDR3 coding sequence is TGTGCCAGTAGTATAGGCCACAGGGAACAGCAGTACTTC. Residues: CASSIGHREQQYF.

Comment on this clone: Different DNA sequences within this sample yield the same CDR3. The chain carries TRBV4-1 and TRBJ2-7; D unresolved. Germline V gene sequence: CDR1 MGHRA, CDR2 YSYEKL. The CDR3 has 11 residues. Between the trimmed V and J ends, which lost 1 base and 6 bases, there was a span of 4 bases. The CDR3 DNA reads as TGCGCCAGCAGCCAAGGTCGCGAGCAGTACTTC. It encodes CASSQGREQYF.

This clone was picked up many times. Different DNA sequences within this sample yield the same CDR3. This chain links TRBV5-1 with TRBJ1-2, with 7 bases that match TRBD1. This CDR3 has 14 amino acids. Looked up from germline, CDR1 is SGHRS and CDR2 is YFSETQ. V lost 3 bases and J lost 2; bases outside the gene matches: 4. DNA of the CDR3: TGCGCCAGCAGCTCCGGACAGGCCAACTATGGCTACACCTTC. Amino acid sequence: CASSSGQANYGYTF.